These 5 T cell receptor beta chains were sequenced from one sample in a study of post-analysis software for immune sequencing data. Tagging with unique molecular identifiers was a feature of the TCR beta cDNA libraries. TCRdb re-called the PCR reads through MiXCR, storing one row per CDR3 protein. The repertoire holds some 190,000 distinct CDR3 sequences, with approximately 29% as singletons. The study's findings and limits: Compared with controls, patients had more of about five TRBV segments, including TRBV5-6, TRBV5-1 and TRBV20-1.

The antigens of these receptors remain unknown. Sequencing used blood. These receptors were taken from a girl between 2 and 17 years old with multiple sclerosis.

This clonotype was recorded many times. V usage is TRBV29-1 and J usage is TRBJ2-7, with D unclear. The CDR3 is made up of 11 amino acids. The germline V gene encodes CDR1 SQVTM and CDR2 ANQGSEA. V was clipped by 2 bases and J by 3 bases, with 5 bases between them. The DNA for the CDR3 is TGCAGCGTTGAAATGGTCTACGAGCAGTACTTC. Amino acids: CSVEMVYEQYF.

This clonotype has a count of ten or more. The chain couples TRBV20-1 to TRBJ2-1; maybe TRBD2 (5 bases). CDR1 is DFQATT and CDR2 is SNEGSKA in the germline V gene (reference sequence). Between the trimmed V and J ends, which lost 4 bases and 5 bases, there was a span of 24 bases. This CDR3 spans 17 amino acids. In DNA, the CDR3 is TGCAGTGCTATAGGGCTAGCATCAGGAGTAACCAACAATGAGCAGTTCTTC. It translates to CSAIGLASGVTNNEQFF.

The sample holds one count of this clonotype. Possible read error: a much larger clone is one base away. The rearrangement links TRBV27 to TRBJ1-2, with a tentative D call TRBD1 (6 bases). Looked up from germline, CDR1 is MNHEY and CDR2 is SMNVEV (reference sequence). Trimming removed 3 bases from V and 10 bases from J, with 15 bases in between. The CDR3 runs to 13 residues. The CDR3 bases are TGTGCCAGCAGTTTCTTACAGGGTGATGACTACACCTTC. Translated, it gives CASSFLQGDDYTF.

This chain uses TRBV20-1 with TRBJ2-1; D unresolved. The ends were cut back, 5 bases at V and 0 bases at J, with 14 bases in the middle. The CDR3 has 15 amino acids. Germline lookup yields CDR1 DFQATT and CDR2 SNEGSKA (reference sequence). The CDR3 spells CSAPLHPSSYNEQFF. Here the CDR3 DNA reads TGCAGTGCTCCCCTCCACCCCAGCTCCTACAATGAGCAGTTCTTC.

This clonotype was observed at least ten times. The chain combines TRBV5-1 with TRBJ1-2; D might be TRBD1 (6 bases). CDR1 SGHRS and CDR2 YFSETQ come from the germline V gene. Trimming cost V 0 bases and J 4 bases, with 10 bases left between them. The CDR3 extends over 14 amino acids. CDR3 sequence: CASSLGGQIYGYTF. The CDR3 DNA is TGCGCCAGCAGCTTGGGAGGACAGATCTATGGCTACACCTTC.